A selection of T cell receptor beta chains follows, all from one sample in a study of shared clonotypes between healthy human individuals. The assay was immunoSEQ multiplex PCR, and TCRdb's table has in-frame clones only and misses some. The sample yields 1.5 million to 2.5 million clones, around 96% seen once. Sample: naive CD8+ T cells sorted from blood. The source is a man aged 18 to 35 in good health. Each CDR3 is given with its conserved first and last residue.

TRBJ2-7 | TRBV7-9 | CASSSFRLGGGSYEQYF
TRBJ2-7 | TRBV7-9 | CASSSGVVSYEQYF
TRBJ2-7 | TRBV2 | CASRVPDSSYEQYF
TRBJ2-3 | TRBV5-8 | CASSLRTSVTDTQYF
TRBJ2-7 | TRBV28 | CASSLTGNSHEQYF
TRBJ2-3 | TRBV4-1 | CASSPDWGEVDTQYF
TRBJ1-6 | TRBV7-2 | CASSSDMGGSPLHF
TRBJ2-7 | TRBV5-8 | CASSPRGGTGDYEQYF
TRBJ2-1 | TRBV9 | CASSPSPRTGDEQFF
TRBJ2-1 | TRBV27 | CASSQGSSYNEQFF
TRBJ2-3 | TRBV9 | CASSGLAGGSTDTQYF
TRBJ1-2 | TRBV13 | CASAGARTNYGYTF
TRBJ2-7 | TRBV29-1 | CSVAPWDNYEQYF
TRBJ2-7 | TRBV27 | CASSLKLMSSYEQYF
TRBJ2-1 | TRBV4-3 | CASSQVRSGGHNEQFF
TRBJ2-5 | TRBV20-1 | CSVLAEETQYF
TRBJ2-5 | TRBV9 | CASSVSGGAPETQYF
TRBJ1-1 | TRBV5-5 | CASSQGPNTEAFF
TRBJ2-7 | TRBV2 | CASSDQDSEQYF
TRBJ1-2 | TRBV7-3 | CASSLTLGRGLYYGYTF
TRBJ2-7 | TRBV19 | CASSIYVGYEQYF
TRBJ2-3 | TRBV5-1 | CASSLVVGSTDTQYF
TRBJ1-3 | TRBV4-2 | CASSQEDRADLSGNTIYF
TRBJ2-5 | TRBV18 | CASSPGTSGAQETQYF
TRBJ1-1 | TRBV7-6 | CASSLEPPDSLNTEAFF